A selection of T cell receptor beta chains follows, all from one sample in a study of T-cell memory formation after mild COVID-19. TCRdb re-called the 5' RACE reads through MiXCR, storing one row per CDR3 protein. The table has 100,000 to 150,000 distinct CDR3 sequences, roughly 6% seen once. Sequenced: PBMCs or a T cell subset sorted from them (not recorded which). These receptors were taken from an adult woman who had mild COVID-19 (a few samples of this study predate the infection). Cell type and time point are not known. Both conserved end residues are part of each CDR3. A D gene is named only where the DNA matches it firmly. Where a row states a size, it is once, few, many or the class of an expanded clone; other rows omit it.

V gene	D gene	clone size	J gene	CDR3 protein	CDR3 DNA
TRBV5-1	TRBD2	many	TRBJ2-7	CASKTTASGSNYEQYF	TGCGCCAGCAAAACGACAGCTAGCGGGAGTAATTACGAGCAGTACTTC
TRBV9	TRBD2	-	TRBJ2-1	CASSVTSGSYNEQFF	TGTGCCAGCAGCGTCACTAGCGGATCCTACAATGAGCAGTTCTTC
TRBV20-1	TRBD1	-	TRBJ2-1	CSARAPTGKSAYNEQFF	TGCAGTGCTAGAGCCCCGACAGGGAAATCTGCCTACAATGAGCAGTTCTTC
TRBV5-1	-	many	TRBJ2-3	CASSITTDTQYF	TGCGCCAGCAGCATAACCACAGATACGCAGTATTTT
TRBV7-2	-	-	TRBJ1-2	CASSLTGPPNYGYTF	TGTGCCAGCAGCTTAACAGGTCCACCTAACTATGGCTACACCTTC
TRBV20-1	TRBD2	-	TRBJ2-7	CSARSRTSQSSYEQYF	TGCAGTGCTAGAAGTAGGACTAGTCAAAGCTCCTACGAGCAGTACTTC
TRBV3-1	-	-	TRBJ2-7	CASSHLGASYEQYF	TGTGCCAGCAGCCACCTGGGGGCCAGCTACGAGCAGTACTTC
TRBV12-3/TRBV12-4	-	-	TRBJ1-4	CASSFGGMVNEKLFF	TGTGCCAGCAGTTTCGGGGGAATGGTTAATGAAAAACTGTTTTTT
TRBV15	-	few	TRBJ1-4	CATSRDSGTTNEKLFF	TGTGCCACCAGCAGAGATTCGGGGACAACTAATGAAAAACTGTTTTTT
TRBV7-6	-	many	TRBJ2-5	CASSSWTAPRYF	TGTGCCAGCAGCTCCTGGACGGCCCCTCGGTACTTC
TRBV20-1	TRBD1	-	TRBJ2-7	CSARDYETGVPYEQYF	TGCAGTGCTAGAGATTACGAGACAGGGGTTCCCTACGAGCAGTACTTC
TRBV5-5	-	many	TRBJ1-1	CASSTRTVNTEAFF	TGTGCCAGCAGCACCAGGACGGTGAACACTGAAGCTTTCTTT
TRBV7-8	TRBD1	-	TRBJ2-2	CASSFRRDRWTNTGELFF	TGTGCCAGCAGCTTTCGACGGGACAGGTGGACCAACACCGGGGAGCTGTTTTTT
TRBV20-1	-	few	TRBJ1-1	CSAPMGGRLNTEAFF	TGCAGTGCTCCTATGGGGGGGCGATTGAACACTGAAGCTTTCTTT
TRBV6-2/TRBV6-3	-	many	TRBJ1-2	CASSYGGRVGGYTF	TGTGCCAGCAGTTACGGGGGCAGGGTCGGTGGCTACACCTTC
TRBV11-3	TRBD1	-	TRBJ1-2	CASSQSGTGGEDYGYTF	TGTGCCAGCAGCCAATCTGGGACAGGGGGCGAGGACTATGGCTACACCTTC
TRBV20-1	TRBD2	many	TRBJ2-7	CSARRPSGGTYEQYF	TGCAGTGCTAGACGTCCCAGCGGGGGTACCTACGAGCAGTACTTC
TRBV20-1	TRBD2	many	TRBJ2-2	CSASGLAGVTGELFF	TGCAGTGCTAGCGGACTAGCGGGAGTGACCGGGGAGCTGTTTTTT
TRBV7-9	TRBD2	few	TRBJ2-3	CASSKTSGSTDTQYF	TGTGCCAGCAGCAAAACTAGCGGAAGCACAGATACGCAGTATTTT
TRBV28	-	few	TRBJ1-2	CASIAGSNGYTF	TGTGCCAGCATTGCCGGGAGCAACGGCTACACCTTC
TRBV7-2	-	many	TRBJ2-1	CASSFDRDTYNEQFF	TGTGCCAGCAGCTTTGATCGGGACACCTACAATGAGCAGTTCTTC
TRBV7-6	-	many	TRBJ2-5	CASSLRREPQETQYF	TGTGCCAGCAGCTTAAGAAGGGAGCCACAAGAGACCCAGTACTTC
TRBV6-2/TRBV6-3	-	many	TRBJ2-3	CASSQDTDSQYF	TGTGCCAGCAGTCAAGACACTGATTCGCAGTATTTT
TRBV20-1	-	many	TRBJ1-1	CSATTENGRRAFF	TGCAGTGCTACGACAGAGAACGGGAGGAGGGCTTTCTTT
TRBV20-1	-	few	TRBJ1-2	CSAPQTNYGYTF	TGCAGTGCGCCACAGACTAACTATGGCTACACCTTC
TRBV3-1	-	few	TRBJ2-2	CASSQDPGWGELFF	TGTGCCAGCAGCCAAGATCCAGGATGGGGGGAGCTGTTTTTT
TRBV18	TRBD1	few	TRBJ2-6	CASSPRPGGSGANVLTF	TGTGCCAGCTCACCGAGACCAGGGGGTTCTGGGGCCAACGTCCTGACTTTC
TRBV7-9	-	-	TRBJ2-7	CASSSRYEQYF	TGTGCCAGCAGCTCCAGATACGAGCAGTACTTC
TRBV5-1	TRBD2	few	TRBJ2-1	CASTPGLAGGLSYNEQFF	TGCGCCAGCACCCCAGGACTAGCGGGGGGCCTTTCCTACAATGAGCAGTTCTTC
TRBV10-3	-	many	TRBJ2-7	CAISEGGSSYEQYF	TGTGCCATCAGTGAGGGGGGGAGCTCCTACGAGCAGTACTTC
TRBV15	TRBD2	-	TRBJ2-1	CATSREYSGRGNEQFF	TGTGCCACCAGCAGAGAGTATAGCGGGAGGGGCAATGAGCAGTTCTTC
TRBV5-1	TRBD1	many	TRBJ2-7	CASRSSDRATYEQYF	TGCGCCAGCAGGAGTTCGGACAGGGCCACCTACGAGCAGTACTTC
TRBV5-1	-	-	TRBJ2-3	CASSLGTLTDTQYF	TGCGCCAGCAGCTTAGGGACCCTCACAGATACGCAGTATTTT
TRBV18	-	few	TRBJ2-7	CASSSNSYEQYF	TGTGCCAGCTCGTCCAACTCCTACGAGCAGTACTTC
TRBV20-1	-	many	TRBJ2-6	CSATRWGETGANVLTF	TGCAGTGCTACTCGGTGGGGGGAAACTGGGGCCAACGTCCTGACTTTC
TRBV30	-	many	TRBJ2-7	CAWSGGLSSYEQYF	TGTGCCTGGAGCGGGGGCCTAAGCTCCTACGAGCAGTACTTC
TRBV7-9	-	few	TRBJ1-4	CASSPRQGRFEKLFF	TGTGCCAGCAGCCCCCGCCAGGGTCGTTTTGAAAAACTGTTTTTT
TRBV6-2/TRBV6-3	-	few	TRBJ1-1	CASSFLSRNTEAFF	TGTGCCAGCAGTTTCCTAAGTAGGAACACTGAAGCTTTCTTT
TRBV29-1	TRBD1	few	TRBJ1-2	CSVAGGAYGYTF	TGCAGCGTTGCAGGGGGGGCCTATGGCTACACCTTC
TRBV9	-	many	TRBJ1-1	CASSVGGTNTEAFF	TGTGCCAGCAGCGTAGGAGGCACGAACACTGAAGCTTTCTTT
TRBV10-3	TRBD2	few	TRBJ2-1	CAISKTSGIDNEQFF	TGTGCCATCAGCAAAACTAGCGGGATAGACAATGAGCAGTTCTTC
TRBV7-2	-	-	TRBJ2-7	CASSLVSRVGVSYEQYF	TGTGCCAGCAGCTTAGTGTCTCGGGTCGGGGTCTCCTACGAGCAGTACTTC
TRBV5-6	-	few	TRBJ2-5	CASSLGRWGETQYF	TGTGCCAGCAGCTTGGGGCGTTGGGGAGAGACCCAGTACTTC
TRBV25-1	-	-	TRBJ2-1	CASSYTGTINEQFF	TGTGCCAGCAGCTATACCGGGACCATCAATGAGCAGTTCTTC
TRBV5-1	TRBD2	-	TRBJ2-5	CASSSGLAGVRYF	TGCGCCAGCAGCTCCGGACTAGCGGGGGTCCGGTACTTC
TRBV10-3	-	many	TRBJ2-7	CAIAGTPSYEQYF	TGTGCCATCGCCGGGACCCCTTCCTACGAGCAGTACTTC
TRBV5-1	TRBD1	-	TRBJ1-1	CASRQGGRTEAFF	TGCGCCAGCAGACAGGGGGGGAGAACTGAAGCTTTCTTT
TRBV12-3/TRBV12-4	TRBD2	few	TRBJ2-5	CASGLPTAGRAGETQYF	TGTGCCAGCGGCCTTCCGACTGCCGGGAGGGCCGGTGAGACCCAGTACTTC
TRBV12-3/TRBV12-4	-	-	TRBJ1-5	CASNERGLSNQPQHF	TGTGCCAGCAATGAGAGGGGTTTAAGCAATCAGCCCCAGCATTTT
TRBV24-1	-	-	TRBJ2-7	CATSDFEGGKYEQYF	TGTGCCACCAGTGATTTCGAGGGGGGGAAATACGAGCAGTACTTC
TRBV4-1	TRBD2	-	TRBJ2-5	CASSPPLRGGETQYF	TGCGCCAGCAGCCCCCCCCTGCGGGGGGGAGAGACCCAGTACTTC
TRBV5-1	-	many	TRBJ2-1	CASTLGAYNEQFF	TGCGCCAGCACTCTGGGAGCATACAATGAGCAGTTCTTC
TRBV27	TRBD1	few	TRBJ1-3	CASSSRSTGQGVRTIYF	TGTGCCAGCAGTTCCAGATCCACGGGACAGGGGGTTCGGACCATATATTTT
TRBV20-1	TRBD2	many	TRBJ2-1	CSVKEGTRRYNEQFF	TGCAGTGTTAAGGAAGGGACTAGGAGATACAATGAGCAGTTCTTC
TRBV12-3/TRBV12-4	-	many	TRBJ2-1	CASSLTDIKQFF	TGTGCCAGCAGTTTAACGGATATAAAGCAGTTCTTC
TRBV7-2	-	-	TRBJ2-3	CASSPARTDTQYF	TGTGCCAGCAGCCCTGCTCGCACAGATACGCAGTATTTT
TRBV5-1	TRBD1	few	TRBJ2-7	CASNPSGTGYEQYF	TGCGCCAGCAATCCATCTGGGACAGGTTACGAGCAGTACTTC
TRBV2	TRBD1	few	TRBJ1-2	CASSADRESGYTF	TGTGCCAGCAGTGCCGACAGGGAGTCTGGCTACACCTTC